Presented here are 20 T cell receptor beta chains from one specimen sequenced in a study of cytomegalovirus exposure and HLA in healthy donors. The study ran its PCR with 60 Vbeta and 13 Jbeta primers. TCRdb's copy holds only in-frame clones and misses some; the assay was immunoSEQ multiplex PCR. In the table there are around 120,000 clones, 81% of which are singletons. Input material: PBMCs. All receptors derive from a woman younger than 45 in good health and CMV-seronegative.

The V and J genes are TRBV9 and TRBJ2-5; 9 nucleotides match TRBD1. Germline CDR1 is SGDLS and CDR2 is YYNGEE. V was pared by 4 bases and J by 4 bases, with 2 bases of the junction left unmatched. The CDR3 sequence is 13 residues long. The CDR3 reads CASSLTGGETQYF. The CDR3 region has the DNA TGTGCCAGCAGCTTGACAGGGGGAGAGACCCAGTACTTC.

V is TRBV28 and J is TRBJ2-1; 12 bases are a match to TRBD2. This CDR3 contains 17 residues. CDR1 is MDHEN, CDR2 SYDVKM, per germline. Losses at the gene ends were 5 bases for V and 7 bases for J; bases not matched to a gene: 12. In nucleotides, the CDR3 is TGTGCCAGCAGTCTCCCCCGACTAGCGGGAGAAACAAATGAGCAGTTCTTC. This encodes CASSLPRLAGETNEQFF. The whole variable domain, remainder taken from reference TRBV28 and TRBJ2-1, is DVKVTQSSRYLVKRTGEKVFLECVQDMDHENMFWYRQDPGLGLRLIYFSYDVKMKEKGDIPEGYSVSREKKERFSLILESASTNQTSMYLCASSLPRLAGETNEQFFGPGTRLTVL.

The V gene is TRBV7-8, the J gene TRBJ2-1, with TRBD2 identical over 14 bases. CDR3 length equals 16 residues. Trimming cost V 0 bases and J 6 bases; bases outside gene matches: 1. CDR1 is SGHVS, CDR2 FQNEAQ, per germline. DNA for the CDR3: TGTGCCAGCAGCTTAGCGGGACTAGCGGGAGCCAATGAGCAGTTCTTC. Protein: CASSLAGLAGANEQFF.

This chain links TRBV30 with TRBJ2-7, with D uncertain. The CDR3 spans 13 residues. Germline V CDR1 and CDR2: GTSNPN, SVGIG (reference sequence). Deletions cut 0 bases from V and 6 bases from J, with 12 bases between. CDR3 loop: CAWSVQTEGEQYF. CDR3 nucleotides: TGTGCCTGGAGTGTACAGACCGAAGGCGAGCAGTACTTC. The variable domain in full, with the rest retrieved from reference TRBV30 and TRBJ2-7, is SQTIHQWPATLVQPVGSPLSLECTVEGTSNPNLYWYRQAAGRGLQLLFYSVGIGQISSEVPQNLSASRPQDRQFILSSKKLLLSDSGFYLCAWSVQTEGEQYFGPGTRLTVT.

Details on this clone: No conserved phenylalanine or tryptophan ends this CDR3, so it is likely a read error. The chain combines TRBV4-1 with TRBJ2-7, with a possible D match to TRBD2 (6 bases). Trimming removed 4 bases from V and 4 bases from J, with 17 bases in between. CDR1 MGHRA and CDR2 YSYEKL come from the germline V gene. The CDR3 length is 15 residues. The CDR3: CASSLVVAEAYEQYL. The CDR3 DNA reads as TGCGCCAGCAGCCTGGTGGTAGCGGAGGCGTACGAGCAGTACCTC.

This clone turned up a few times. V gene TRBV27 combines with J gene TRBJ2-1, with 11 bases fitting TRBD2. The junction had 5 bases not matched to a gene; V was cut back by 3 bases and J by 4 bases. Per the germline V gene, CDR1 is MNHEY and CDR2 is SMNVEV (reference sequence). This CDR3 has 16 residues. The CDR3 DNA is TGTGCCAGCAGTTTTGGGGGACTAGCGGAATACAATGAGCAGTTCTTC. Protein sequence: CASSFGGLAEYNEQFF.

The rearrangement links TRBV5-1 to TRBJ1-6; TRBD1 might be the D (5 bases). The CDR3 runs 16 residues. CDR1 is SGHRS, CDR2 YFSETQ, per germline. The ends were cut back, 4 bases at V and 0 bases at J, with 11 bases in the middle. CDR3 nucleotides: TGCGCCAGCAGCGGGGGGAGTAGCTCCTATAATTCACCCCTCCACTTT. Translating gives CASSGGSSSYNSPLHF.

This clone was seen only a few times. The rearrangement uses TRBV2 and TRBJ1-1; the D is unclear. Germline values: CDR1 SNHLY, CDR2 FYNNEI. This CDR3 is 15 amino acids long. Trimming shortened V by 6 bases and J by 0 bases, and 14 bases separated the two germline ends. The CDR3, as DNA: TGTGCCAGCAGGGGCCGGGGAGGGTTGAACACTGAAGCTTTCTTT. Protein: CASRGRGGLNTEAFF. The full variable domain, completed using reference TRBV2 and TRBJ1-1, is EPEVTQTPSHQVTQMGQEVILRCVPISNHLYFYWYRQILGQKVEFLVSFYNNEISEKSEIFDDQFSVERPDGSNFTLKIRSTKLEDSAMYFCASRGRGGLNTEAFFGQGTRLTVV.

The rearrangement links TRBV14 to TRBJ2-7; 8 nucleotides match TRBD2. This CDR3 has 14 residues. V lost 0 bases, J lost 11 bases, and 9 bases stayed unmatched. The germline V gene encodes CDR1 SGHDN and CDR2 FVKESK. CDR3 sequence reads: CASSQDQGWTSKYF. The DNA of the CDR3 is TGTGCCAGCAGCCAAGATCAGGGTTGGACTAGCAAGTACTTC.

The CDR3 sequence is CASSSEVANYGYTF. CDR3 nucleotides: TGTGCCAGCAGTAGTGAGGTAGCCAACTATGGCTACACCTTC. The chain combines TRBV28 with TRBJ1-2; D gene unclear. The CDR3 consists of 14 residues. V gave up 5 bases and J gave up 2 bases, with 12 bases separating them. From germline, CDR1 is MDHEN and CDR2 SYDVKM.

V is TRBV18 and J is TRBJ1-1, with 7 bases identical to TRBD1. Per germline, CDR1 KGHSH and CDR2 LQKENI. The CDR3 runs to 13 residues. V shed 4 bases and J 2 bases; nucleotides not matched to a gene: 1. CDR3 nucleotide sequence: TGTGCCAGCTCACGGACAGGAAACACTGAAGCTTTCTTT. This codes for CASSRTGNTEAFF.

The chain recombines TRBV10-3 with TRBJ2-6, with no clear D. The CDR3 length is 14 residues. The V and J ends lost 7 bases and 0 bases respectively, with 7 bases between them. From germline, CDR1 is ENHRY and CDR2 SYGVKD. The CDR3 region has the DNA TGTGCCATCACCGACATCTCTGGGGCCAACGTCCTGACTTTC. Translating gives CAITDISGANVLTF.

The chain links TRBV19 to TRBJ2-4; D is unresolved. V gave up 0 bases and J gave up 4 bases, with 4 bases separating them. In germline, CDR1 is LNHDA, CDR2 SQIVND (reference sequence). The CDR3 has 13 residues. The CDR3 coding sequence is TGTGCCAGTAGTATAGACCTAAAAAACATTCAGTACTTC. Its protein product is CASSIDLKNIQYF.

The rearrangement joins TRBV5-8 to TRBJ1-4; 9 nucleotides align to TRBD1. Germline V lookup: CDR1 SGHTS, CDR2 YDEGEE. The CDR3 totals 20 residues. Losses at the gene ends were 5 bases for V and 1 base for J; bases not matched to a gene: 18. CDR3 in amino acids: CASSSGQGTGIGGTNEKLFF. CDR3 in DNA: TGTGCCAGCAGTTCCGGGCAAGGGACAGGGATAGGTGGAACTAATGAAAAACTGTTTTTT.

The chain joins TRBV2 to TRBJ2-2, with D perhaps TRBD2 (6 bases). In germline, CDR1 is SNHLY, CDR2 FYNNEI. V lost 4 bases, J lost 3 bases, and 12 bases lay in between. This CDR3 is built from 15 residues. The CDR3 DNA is TGTGCCAGCAGTGTGGGCGGGGCGGACACCGGGGAGCTGTTTTTT. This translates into CASSVGGADTGELFF.

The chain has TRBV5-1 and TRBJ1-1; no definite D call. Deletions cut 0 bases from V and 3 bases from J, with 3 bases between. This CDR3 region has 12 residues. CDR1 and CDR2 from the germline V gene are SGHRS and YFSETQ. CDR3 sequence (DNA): TGCGCCAGCAGCTTGGGAGACACTGAAGCTTTCTTT. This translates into CASSLGDTEAFF.

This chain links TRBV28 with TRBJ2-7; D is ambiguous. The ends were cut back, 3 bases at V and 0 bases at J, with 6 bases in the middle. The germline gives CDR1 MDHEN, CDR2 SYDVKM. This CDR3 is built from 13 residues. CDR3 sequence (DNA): TGTGCCAGCAGTTTCAGGCGCTCCTACGAGCAGTACTTC. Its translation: CASSFRRSYEQYF. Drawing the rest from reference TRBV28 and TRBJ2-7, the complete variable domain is DVKVTQSSRYLVKRTGEKVFLECVQDMDHENMFWYRQDPGLGLRLIYFSYDVKMKEKGDIPEGYSVSREKKERFSLILESASTNQTSMYLCASSFRRSYEQYFGPGTRLTVT.

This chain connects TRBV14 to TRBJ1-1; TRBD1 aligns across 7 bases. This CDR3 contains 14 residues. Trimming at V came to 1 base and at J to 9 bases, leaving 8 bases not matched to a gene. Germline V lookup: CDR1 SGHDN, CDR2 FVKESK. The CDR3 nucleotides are TGTGCCAGCAGCCAAGTCAGGGGGAACCCTAAAGCTTTCTTT. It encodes CASSQVRGNPKAFF.

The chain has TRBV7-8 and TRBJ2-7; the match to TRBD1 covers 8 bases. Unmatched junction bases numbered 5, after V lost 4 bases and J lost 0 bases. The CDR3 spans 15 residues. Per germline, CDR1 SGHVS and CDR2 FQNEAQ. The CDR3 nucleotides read TGTGCCAGCAGCTCGAGACAGGGGCCCTCCTACGAGCAGTACTTC. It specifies CASSSRQGPSYEQYF.

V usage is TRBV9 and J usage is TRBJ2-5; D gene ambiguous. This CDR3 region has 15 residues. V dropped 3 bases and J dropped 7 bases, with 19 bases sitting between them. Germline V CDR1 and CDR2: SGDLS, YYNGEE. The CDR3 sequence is CASSAAHGQGGTQYF. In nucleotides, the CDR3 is TGTGCCAGCAGCGCCGCGCACGGCCAAGGCGGGACCCAGTACTTC.